The clone carrying this T cell receptor beta chain was recorded many times. The record originates from a study of T cells in Graves' hyperthyroidism and ophthalmopathy. Template material for amplifying TCR beta CDR3 regions consisted of RNA transcripts. The HTBI primer set served for first-round RT-PCR of the TCR CDR3. TCRdb re-called the multiplex PCR reads with MiXCR, one entry per CDR3 protein. The table includes 250,000 to 300,000 distinct CDR3 sequences, roughly 20% detected once. A Clinical Activity Score of at least 3, a NOSPECS grade of at least 4 and a duration under 3 months were recorded in the ophthalmopathy patients. Germline V gives CDR1 SGHRS, CDR2 YFSETQ. CDR3 size: 14 residues. V was pared by 4 bases and J by 5 bases, with 6 bases of the junction left unmatched.

Source material: blood. This clonotype was obtained from a man aged 50 or older with Graves' ophthalmopathy. The chain is built from TRBV5-1 and TRBJ2-3; TRBD1 matches 8 bases. The CDR3 here is CASSDADRVDTQYF. CDR3 in DNA: TGCGCCAGCAGCGACGCGGACAGGGTAGATACGCAGTATTTT.